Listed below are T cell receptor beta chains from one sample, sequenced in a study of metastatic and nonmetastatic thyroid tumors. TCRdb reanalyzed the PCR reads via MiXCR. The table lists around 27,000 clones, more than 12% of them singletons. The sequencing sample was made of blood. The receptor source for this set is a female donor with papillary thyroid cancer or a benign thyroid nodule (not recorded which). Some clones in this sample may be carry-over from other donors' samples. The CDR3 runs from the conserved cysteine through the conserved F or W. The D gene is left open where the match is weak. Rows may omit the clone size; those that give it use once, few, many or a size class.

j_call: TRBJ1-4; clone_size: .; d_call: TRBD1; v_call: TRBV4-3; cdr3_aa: CASTLSRRGDEKLFF; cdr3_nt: TGCGCCAGCACACTTAGTCGCAGGGGGGATGAAAAACTGTTTTTT
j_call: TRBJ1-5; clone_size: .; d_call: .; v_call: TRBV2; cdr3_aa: CASSEHSGQGNQPQHF; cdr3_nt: TGTGCCAGCAGTGAACATTCGGGTCAAGGCAATCAGCCCCAGCATTTT
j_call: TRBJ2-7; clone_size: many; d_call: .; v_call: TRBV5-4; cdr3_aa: CASSLQDSSSYEQYF; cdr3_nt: TGTGCCAGCAGCTTACAGGACAGCAGCTCCTACGAGCAGTACTTC
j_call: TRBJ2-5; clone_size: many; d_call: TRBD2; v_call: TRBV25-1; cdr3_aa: CASSEIGGDQETQYF; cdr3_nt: TGTGCCAGCAGTGAAATTGGGGGGGATCAAGAGACCCAGTACTTC
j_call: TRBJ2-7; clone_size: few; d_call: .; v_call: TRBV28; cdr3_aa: CASSVYWTGSYEQYF; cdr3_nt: TGTGCCAGCAGTGTGTACTGGACTGGATCCTACGAGCAGTACTTC
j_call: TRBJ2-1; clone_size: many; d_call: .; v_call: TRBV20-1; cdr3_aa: CSATQGNEQFF; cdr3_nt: TGCAGTGCTACTCAAGGAAATGAGCAGTTCTTC
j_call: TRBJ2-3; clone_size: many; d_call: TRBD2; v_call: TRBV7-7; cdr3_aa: CASSLAGVTDTQYF; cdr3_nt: TGTGCTAGCAGCCTAGCGGGAGTCACAGATACGCAGTATTTT
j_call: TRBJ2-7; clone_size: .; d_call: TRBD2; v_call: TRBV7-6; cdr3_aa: CASSLGPPPGLAGTYEQYF; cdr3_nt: TGTGCCAGCAGCTTAGGACCTCCGCCGGGACTAGCGGGGACCTACGAGCAGTACTTC
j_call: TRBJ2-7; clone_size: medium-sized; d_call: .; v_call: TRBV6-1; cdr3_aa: CASSVGLIPIEQYF; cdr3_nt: TGTGCCAGCAGTGTTGGCCTGATCCCCATCGAGCAGTACTTC
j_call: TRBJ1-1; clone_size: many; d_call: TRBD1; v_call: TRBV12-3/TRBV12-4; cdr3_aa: CASSLGQGIKTEAFF; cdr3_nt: TGTGCCAGCAGTTTGGGACAGGGGATAAAAACTGAAGCTTTCTTT
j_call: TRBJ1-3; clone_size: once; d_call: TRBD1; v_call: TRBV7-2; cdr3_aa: CASSLAVGQGTTIYF; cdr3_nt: TGTGCCAGCAGCTTAGCGGTTGGACAGGGGACCACCATATATTTT
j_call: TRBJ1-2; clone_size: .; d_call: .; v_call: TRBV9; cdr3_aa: CASSPGGQGGYGYTF; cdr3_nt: TGTGCCAGCAGCCCCGGGGGGCAGGGCGGATATGGCTACACATTC
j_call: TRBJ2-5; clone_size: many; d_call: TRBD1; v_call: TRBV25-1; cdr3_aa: CASSKGTGGVRETQYF; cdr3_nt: TGTGCCAGCAGTAAAGGGACAGGGGGGGTGAGAGAGACCCAGTACTTC
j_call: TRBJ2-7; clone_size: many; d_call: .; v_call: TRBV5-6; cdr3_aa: CASSFVGLAYEQYF; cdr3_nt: TGTGCCAGCAGCTTTGTTGGTTTGGCCTACGAGCAGTACTTC
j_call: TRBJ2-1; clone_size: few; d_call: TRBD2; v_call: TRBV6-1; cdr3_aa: CASTPLAGEGYEQFF; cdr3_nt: TGTGCCAGCACCCCACTAGCGGGAGAAGGCTATGAGCAGTTCTTC
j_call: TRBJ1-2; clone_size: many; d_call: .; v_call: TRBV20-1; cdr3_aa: CSARDSSGYTF; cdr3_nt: TGCAGTGCTAGAGATAGTTCTGGCTACACCTTC
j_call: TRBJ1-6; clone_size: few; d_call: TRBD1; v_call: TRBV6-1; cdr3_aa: CASWDRGFTPLHF; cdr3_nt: TGTGCCAGCTGGGACAGGGGCTTTACACCCCTCCACTTT
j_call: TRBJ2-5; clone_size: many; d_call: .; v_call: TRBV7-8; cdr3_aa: CASSSEMGPILAQETQYF; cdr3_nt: TGTGCCAGCAGCTCAGAAATGGGTCCGATTCTGGCCCAAGAGACCCAGTACTTC
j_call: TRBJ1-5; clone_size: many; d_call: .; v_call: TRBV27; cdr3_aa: CASSLAGGGQPQHF; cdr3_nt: TGTGCCAGCAGTTTAGCGGGTGGAGGTCAGCCCCAGCATTTT
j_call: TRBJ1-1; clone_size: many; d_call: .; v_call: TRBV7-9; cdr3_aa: CASSFPGLEAFF; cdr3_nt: TGTGCCAGCAGCTTTCCAGGGCTCGAAGCTTTCTTT
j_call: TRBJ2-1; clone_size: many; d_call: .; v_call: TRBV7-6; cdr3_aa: CASSFQSYNEQFF; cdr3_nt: TGTGCCAGCAGCTTCCAGAGTTACAATGAGCAGTTCTTC
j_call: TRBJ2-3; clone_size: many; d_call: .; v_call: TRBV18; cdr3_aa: CASSPHGGKDTQYF; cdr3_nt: TGTGCCAGCTCACCACATGGGGGGAAGGATACACAGTATTTT
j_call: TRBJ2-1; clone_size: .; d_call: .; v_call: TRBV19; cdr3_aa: CASSQLGIAANEQFF; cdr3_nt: TGTGCCAGTAGTCAACTCGGAATAGCGGCCAATGAGCAGTTCTTC
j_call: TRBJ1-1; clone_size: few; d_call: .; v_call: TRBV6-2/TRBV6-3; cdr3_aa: CASSHGAAGVAFF; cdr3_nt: TGTGCCAGCAGCCACGGGGCAGCCGGAGTAGCTTTCTTT
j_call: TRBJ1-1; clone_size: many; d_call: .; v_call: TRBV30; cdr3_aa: CAWSGGASKGLNTEAFF; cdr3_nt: TGTGCCTGGAGTGGGGGGGCCTCTAAGGGGTTGAACACTGAAGCTTTCTTT
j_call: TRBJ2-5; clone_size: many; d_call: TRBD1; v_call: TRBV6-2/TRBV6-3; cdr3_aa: CASSSQDRSQETQYF; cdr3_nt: TGTGCCAGCAGTTCCCAGGACAGGTCCCAAGAGACCCAGTACTTC
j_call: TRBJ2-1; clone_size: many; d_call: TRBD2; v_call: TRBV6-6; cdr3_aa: CASSYMASGRSNEQFF; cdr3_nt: TGTGCCAGCAGTTACATGGCTAGCGGGAGGTCCAATGAGCAGTTCTTC
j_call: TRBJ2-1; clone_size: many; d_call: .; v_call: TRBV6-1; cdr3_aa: CASSDTSSGHNEQFF; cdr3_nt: TGTGCCAGCAGTGATACTAGCAGCGGCCACAATGAGCAGTTCTTC
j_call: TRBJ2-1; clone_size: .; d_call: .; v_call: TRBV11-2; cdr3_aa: CASSLEGLPSSYNEQFF; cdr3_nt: TGTGCCAGCAGCTTAGAGGGACTGCCAAGCTCCTACAATGAGCAGTTCTTC
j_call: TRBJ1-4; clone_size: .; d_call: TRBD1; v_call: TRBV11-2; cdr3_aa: CASSPSPGTGKGNEKLFF; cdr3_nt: TGTGCCAGCAGCCCAAGTCCCGGGACAGGGAAGGGTAATGAAAAACTGTTTTTT
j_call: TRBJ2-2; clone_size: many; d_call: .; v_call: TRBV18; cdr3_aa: CASSRDTGELFF; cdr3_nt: TGTGCCAGCTCACGGGACACCGGGGAGCTGTTTTTT
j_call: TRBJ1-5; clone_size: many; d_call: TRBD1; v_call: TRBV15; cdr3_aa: CATSRDRGQGPQPQHF; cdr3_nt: TGTGCCACCAGCAGAGATAGGGGACAGGGTCCTCAGCCCCAGCATTTT
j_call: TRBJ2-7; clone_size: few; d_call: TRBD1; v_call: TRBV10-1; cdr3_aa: CAGSPGGTVGEQYF; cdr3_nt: TGCGCCGGCAGCCCTGGTGGGACAGTGGGCGAGCAGTACTTC
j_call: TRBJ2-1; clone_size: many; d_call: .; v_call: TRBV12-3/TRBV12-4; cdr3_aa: CASSENYNEQFF; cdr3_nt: TGTGCCAGCAGCGAGAACTACAATGAGCAGTTCTTC
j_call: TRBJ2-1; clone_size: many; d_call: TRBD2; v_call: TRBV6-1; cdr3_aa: CASSEYPQRGCF; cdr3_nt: TGTGCCAGCAGTGAATACCCCCAGCGGGGTTGTTTC
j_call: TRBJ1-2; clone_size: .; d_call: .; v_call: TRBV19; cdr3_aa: CASRWGTDGYTF; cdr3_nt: TGTGCCAGTAGGTGGGGAACTGATGGCTACACCTTC
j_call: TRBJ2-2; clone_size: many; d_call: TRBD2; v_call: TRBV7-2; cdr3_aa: CASSLTSGRTGELFF; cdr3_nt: TGTGCCAGCAGCCTAACTAGCGGGAGGACCGGGGAGCTGTTTTTT
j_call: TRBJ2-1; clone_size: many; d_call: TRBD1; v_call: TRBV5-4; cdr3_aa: CASSFLTGSNNEQFF; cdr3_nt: TGTGCCAGCAGCTTTTTGACAGGGTCCAACAATGAGCAGTTCTTC
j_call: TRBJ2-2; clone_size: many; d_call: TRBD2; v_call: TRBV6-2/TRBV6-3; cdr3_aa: CASSWMLAGVGQAGELFF; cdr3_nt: TGTGCCAGCAGTTGGATGTTAGCGGGAGTTGGTCAGGCCGGGGAGCTGTTTTTT
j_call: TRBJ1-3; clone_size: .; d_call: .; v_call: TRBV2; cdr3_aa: CASSNSGETGNTIYF; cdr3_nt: TGTGCCAGCTCTAATTCAGGGGAAACTGGAAATACCATATATTTT
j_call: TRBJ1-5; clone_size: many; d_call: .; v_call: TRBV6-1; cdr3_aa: CASSAQGIGNQPQHF; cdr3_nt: TGTGCCAGCAGTGCACAGGGTATCGGCAATCAGCCCCAGCATTTT
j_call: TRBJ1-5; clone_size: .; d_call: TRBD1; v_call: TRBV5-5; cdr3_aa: CASSWGQGAIRNQPQHF; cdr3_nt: TGTGCCAGCAGCTGGGGACAGGGGGCGATTCGCAATCAGCCCCAGCATTTT
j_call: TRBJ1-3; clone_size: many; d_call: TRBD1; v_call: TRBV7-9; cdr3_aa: CASSRTGASGNTIYF; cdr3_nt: TGTGCCAGCAGCCGGACAGGCGCCTCTGGAAACACCATATATTTT
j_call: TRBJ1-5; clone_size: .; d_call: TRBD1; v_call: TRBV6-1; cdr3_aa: CASTDRGQGNQPQHF; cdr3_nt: TGTGCCAGCACCGACAGGGGGCAAGGCAATCAGCCCCAGCATTTT
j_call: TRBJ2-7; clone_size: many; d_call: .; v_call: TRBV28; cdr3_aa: CASSLIRSEQYF; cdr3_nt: TGTGCCAGCAGTCTGATTAGGTCCGAGCAGTACTTC
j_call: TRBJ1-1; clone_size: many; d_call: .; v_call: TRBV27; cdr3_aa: CASSGGNTNTEAFF; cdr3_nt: TGTGCCAGCAGTGGAGGGAATACGAACACTGAAGCTTTCTTT
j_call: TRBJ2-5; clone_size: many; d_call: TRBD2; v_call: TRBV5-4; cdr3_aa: CASSLSASGPFGETQYF; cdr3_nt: TGTGCCAGCAGCTTGTCCGCTAGCGGTCCCTTCGGGGAGACCCAGTACTTC
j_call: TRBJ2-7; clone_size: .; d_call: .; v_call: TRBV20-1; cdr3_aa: CIPREEGEQYF; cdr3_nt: TGCATCCCCCGAGAGGAGGGCGAGCAGTACTTT
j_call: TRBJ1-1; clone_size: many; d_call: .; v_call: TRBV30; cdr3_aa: CAWSGQLEAFF; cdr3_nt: TGTGCCTGGAGTGGGCAGCTTGAAGCTTTCTTT
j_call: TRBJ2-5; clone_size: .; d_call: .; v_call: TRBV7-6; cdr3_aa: CASILARLGQETQYF; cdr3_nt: TGTGCCAGCATCTTAGCACGGCTGGGCCAAGAGACCCAGTACTTC
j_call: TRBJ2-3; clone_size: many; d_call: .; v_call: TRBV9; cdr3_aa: CASSSLGLSTDTQYF; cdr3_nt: TGTGCCAGCAGCTCCCTGGGACTGAGCACAGATACGCAGTATTTT
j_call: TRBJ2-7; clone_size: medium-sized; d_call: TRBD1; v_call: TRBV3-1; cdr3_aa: CASSQDTGVDEQYF; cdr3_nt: TGTGCCAGCAGCCAAGATACAGGGGTCGACGAGCAGTACTTC
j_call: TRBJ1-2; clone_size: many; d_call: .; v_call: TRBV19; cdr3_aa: CASSTYRDKGIRGYTF; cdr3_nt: TGTGCCAGTAGTACTTACCGGGACAAGGGAATACGAGGCTACACCTTC
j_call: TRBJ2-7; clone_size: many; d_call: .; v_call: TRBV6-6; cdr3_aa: CASSYGRSGSPYEQYF; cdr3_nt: TGTGCCAGCAGTTACGGACGTAGTGGGAGTCCGTACGAGCAGTACTTT
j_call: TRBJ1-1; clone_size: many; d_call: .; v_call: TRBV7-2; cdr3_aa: CASSLQGPTEAFF; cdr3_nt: TGTGCCAGCAGCCTCCAGGGACCAACTGAAGCTTTCTTT
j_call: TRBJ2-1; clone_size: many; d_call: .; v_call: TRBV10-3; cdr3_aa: CAISDVSSDNEQFF; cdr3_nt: TGTGCCATCAGTGACGTGAGTTCGGACAATGAGCAGTTCTTC
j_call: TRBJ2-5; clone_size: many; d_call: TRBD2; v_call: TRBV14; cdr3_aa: CASSQGFSGSQTQYF; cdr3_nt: TGTGCCAGCAGCCAAGGTTTCAGCGGGAGCCAGACCCAGTACTTC
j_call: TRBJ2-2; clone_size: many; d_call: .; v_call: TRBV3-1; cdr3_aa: CASSPWGSRDTGELFF; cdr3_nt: TGTGCCAGCAGCCCTTGGGGGAGCAGGGACACCGGGGAGCTGTTTTTT
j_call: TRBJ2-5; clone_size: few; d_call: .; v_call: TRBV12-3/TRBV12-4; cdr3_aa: CASSISGTQETQYF; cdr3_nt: TGTGCCAGCAGTATAAGTGGGACACAAGAGACCCAGTACTTC